This T cell receptor beta chain was recovered during a study of blood T cells in healthy people across ages. Across the whole study: Template switching recovered approximately one barcoded beta molecule for every two T cells. Study results and limitations: Diversity was higher, and naive CD4+ cells more numerous, in long-lived donors than in aged donors.

Donors gave roughly 10 milliliters of peripheral blood apiece. This clonotype has more than one count but fewer than ten. The antigen remains undetermined. The CDR3 spans 15 residues. The V gene lost 5 bases and the J gene lost 1 base, with 14 bases spanning the gap. Germline V lookup: CDR1 SGHTA, CDR2 FQGTGA. With a J-beta primer mix and a sample-barcoded 5' primer, a second PCR ran roughly 6 to 11 cycles. CDR3-containing paired-end reads numbered at least 2.5 million in each sample. TCRdb re-called the 5' RACE reads through MiXCR, storing one row per CDR3 protein. The table includes around 1,700,000 distinct CDR3 sequences, about 30% detected once.

The source is a woman aged 25 to 39 in good health. The chain uses TRBV7-3 and TRBJ1-1; maybe TRBD1 (5 bases). The sample taken for sequencing was blood. The CDR3 loop is CASSPDGGANTEAFF. CDR3 DNA: TGTGCCAGCAGCCCCGATGGTGGGGCGAACACTGAAGCTTTCTTT.